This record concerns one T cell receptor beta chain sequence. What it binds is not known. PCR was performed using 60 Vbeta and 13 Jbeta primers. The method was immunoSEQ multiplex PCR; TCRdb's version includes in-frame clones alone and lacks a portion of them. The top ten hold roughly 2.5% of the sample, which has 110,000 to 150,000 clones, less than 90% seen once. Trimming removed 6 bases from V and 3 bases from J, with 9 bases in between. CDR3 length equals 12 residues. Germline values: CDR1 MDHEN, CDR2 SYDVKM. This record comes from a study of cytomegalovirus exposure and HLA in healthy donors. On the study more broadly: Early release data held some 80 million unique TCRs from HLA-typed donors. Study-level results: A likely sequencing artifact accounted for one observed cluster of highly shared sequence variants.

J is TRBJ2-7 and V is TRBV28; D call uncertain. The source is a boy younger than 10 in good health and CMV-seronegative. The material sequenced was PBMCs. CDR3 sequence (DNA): TGTGCCAGCAGCCCCGCAGGCTACGAGCAGTACTTC. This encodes CASSPAGYEQYF.